Presented here are 22 T cell receptor beta chains from one specimen sequenced in a study of control samples from healthy donors and cancer patients. Libraries were prepared by immunoSEQ multiplex PCR; TCRdb keeps only in-frame clonotypes and omits some of them. The sample lists approximately 150,000 clones; 93% were seen once. Sequenced: blood. The receptors here all came from a man aged 18 to 29 in good health.

The chain employs TRBV9 and TRBJ2-7; TRBD2 aligns across 12 bases. Germline V gives CDR1 SGDLS, CDR2 YYNGEE. The CDR3 has 16 residues. The V segment lost 3 bases and the J segment 0 bases; nucleotides outside the gene matches: 4. The CDR3 DNA follows: TGTGCCAGCAGCGGGACTAGCGGGACCCTCTCCTACGAGCAGTACTTC. The encoded protein is CASSGTSGTLSYEQYF.

The chain is built from TRBV28 and TRBJ2-2; TRBD1 or TRBD2 may be the D gene (5 bases each). From germline, CDR1 is MDHEN and CDR2 SYDVKM. The V gene lost 7 bases and the J gene lost 5 bases, with 20 bases spanning the gap. This CDR3 spans 16 amino acids. For the CDR3, the DNA is TGTGCCAGCATGGTGATCCGAGGGACGGGGACCGGGGAGCTGTTTTTT. It encodes CASMVIRGTGTGELFF.

The chain uses TRBV28 and TRBJ2-7, with D perhaps TRBD1 (6 bases). The V end was cut by 6 bases, the J end by 6 bases, with 18 bases between. The CDR3 runs to 14 residues. Germline V gene lookup returns CDR1 MDHEN and CDR2 SYDVKM. CDR3: CASSPDRPAAEQYF. The DNA for the CDR3 is TGTGCCAGCAGCCCAGACAGGCCCGCGGCCGAGCAGTACTTC.

The chain couples TRBV29-1 to TRBJ1-1; D may be TRBD1 (6 bases). The CDR3 loop spans 14 amino acids. Trimming took 3 bases from V and 4 from J, leaving 15 bases between them. Per the germline V gene, CDR1 is SQVTM and CDR2 is ANQGSEA. CDR3 loop: CSVEIQGRGTEAFF. CDR3 nucleotide sequence: TGCAGCGTTGAGATACAGGGAAGGGGCACTGAAGCTTTCTTT.

The chain uses TRBV29-1 and TRBJ1-2; no clear D gene. Between the trimmed V and J ends, which lost 6 bases and 1 base, there was a span of 12 bases. This CDR3 has 13 residues. Germline CDR1 reads SQVTM; CDR2 reads ANQGSEA. The CDR3, as DNA: TGCAGCGTGATAGGGCTGAATAACTATGGCTACACCTTC. Its protein product is CSVIGLNNYGYTF.

The genes are TRBV10-3 and TRBJ1-1; TRBD1 agrees at 10 bases. Germline CDR1 reads ENHRY; CDR2 reads SYGVKD. With V trimmed by 4 bases and J by 2 bases, 7 bases remained unmatched. This CDR3 spans 16 amino acids. CDR3 loop: CAISGQGAIDNTEAFF. For the CDR3, the DNA is TGTGCCATCAGTGGACAGGGGGCGATTGATAACACTGAAGCTTTCTTT.

V usage is TRBV29-1 and J usage is TRBJ2-5; no clear D. The CDR3 has 12 amino acids. Germline assignment: CDR1 SQVTM and CDR2 ANQGSEA. V was cut by 2 bases and J by 3 bases, with 7 bases left in between. The CDR3 is CSVEQEKETQYF. In nucleotides, the CDR3 is TGCAGCGTTGAACAGGAGAAAGAGACCCAGTACTTC.

The genes are TRBV14 and TRBJ2-2; a weak D match, TRBD1 (6 bases). CDR3 length equals 14 residues. Trimming left V 6 bases short and J 4 bases short, with 12 bases between. Germline lookup yields CDR1 SGHDN and CDR2 FVKESK. In nucleotides, the CDR3 is TGTGCCAGCAGTAGGGGGTTTCTCACCGGGGAGCTGTTTTTT. Translation gives CASSRGFLTGELFF. Full variable domain (missing parts from reference TRBV14 and TRBJ2-2): EAGVTQFPSHSVIEKGQTVTLRCDPISGHDNLYWYRRVMGKEIKFLLHFVKESKQDESGMPNNRFLAERTGGTYSTLKVQPAELEDSGVYFCASSRGFLTGELFFGEGSRLTVL.

In this sample, this clone turned up a few times. The chain combines TRBV3-1 (or the pseudogene TRBV3-2) with TRBJ1-2; 7 bases map to TRBD1. V lost 4 bases to trimming and J lost 0 bases; unmatched junction nucleotides: 8. The CDR3 is made up of 16 amino acids. Germline CDR1 is LGHDT and CDR2 is YNNKEL (reference sequence). The DNA of the CDR3 is TGTGCCAGCAGCCTTTATGAGGGGGCGGCTAACTATGGCTACACCTTC. As protein: CASSLYEGAANYGYTF.

The chain links TRBV30 to TRBJ1-2; 9 bases align to TRBD1. V was clipped by 5 bases and J by 3 bases; unmatched bases: 1. This CDR3 contains 12 residues. In germline, CDR1 is GTSNPN, CDR2 SVGIG (reference sequence). CDR3 region: CAWGQGHYGYTF. The CDR3 DNA reads TGTGCCTGGGGACAGGGGCACTATGGCTACACCTTC.

The chain has TRBV3-1 (or the pseudogene TRBV3-2) and TRBJ2-7; D is uncertain. Trimming took 4 bases from V and 3 from J, leaving 10 bases between them. The germline V gene has CDR1 LGHDT and CDR2 YNNKEL (reference sequence). This CDR3 is built from 13 residues. CDR3 sequence reads: CASSPAPGYEQYF. CDR3 bases: TGTGCCAGCAGCCCTGCGCCTGGCTACGAGCAGTACTTC.

The rearrangement uses TRBV5-4 and TRBJ2-4; the D gene is possibly TRBD2 (6 bases). The CDR3 totals 13 residues. The ends were cut back, 4 bases at V and 14 bases at J, with 19 bases in the middle. The V gene's germline CDR1 is SGHNT and CDR2 YYREEE (reference sequence). CDR3 DNA sequence: TGTGCCAGCAGCCGGCAACTCCGGGAGAAGGAGTACTTC. Translating it yields CASSRQLREKEYF. Full variable domain (outside the CDR3, taken from reference TRBV5-4 and TRBJ2-4): ETGVTQSPTHLIKTRGQQVTLRCSSQSGHNTVSWYQQALGQGPQFIFQYYREEENGRGNFPPRFSGLQFPNYSSELNVNALELDDSALYLCASSRQLREKEYFGAGTRLSVL.

This chain connects TRBV19 to TRBJ1-1; possible D gene TRBD1, 6 bases. The CDR3 extends over 14 amino acids. Deletions cut 5 bases from V and 1 base from J, with 11 bases between. The V gene's germline CDR1 is LNHDA and CDR2 SQIVND (reference sequence). CDR3 coding DNA: TGTGCCAGTAGTGTGGGGGGCCGGAACACTGAAGCTTTCTTT. Its translation is CASSVGGRNTEAFF. The variable domain in full, completed from reference TRBV19 and TRBJ1-1, reads DGGITQSPKYLFRKEGQNVTLSCEQNLNHDAMYWYRQDPGQGLRLIYYSQIVNDFQKGDIAEGYSVSREKKESFPLTVTSAQKNPTAFYLCASSVGGRNTEAFFGQGTRLTVV.

The V call is TRBV27, the J call TRBJ2-7; the match to TRBD1 covers 7 bases. This CDR3 is 16 amino acids long. The V gene's germline CDR1 is MNHEY and CDR2 SMNVEV (reference sequence). The V and J ends lost 5 bases and 4 bases, in that order; junction bases with no gene match: 14. CDR3 nucleotide sequence: TGTGCCAGCAGTCCTTGGGGCCGGGACAGCTTTTACGAGCAGTACTTC. It encodes CASSPWGRDSFYEQYF.

V is TRBV30 and J is TRBJ1-6; weak D call: TRBD1 (5 bases). The V and J ends lost 1 base and 11 bases respectively, with 15 bases between them. The CDR3 covers 14 residues. Germline V lookup: CDR1 GTSNPN, CDR2 SVGIG (reference sequence). This chain's CDR3 is CAWSEGWAGPPLHF. The CDR3 DNA sequence: TGTGCCTGGAGTGAGGGCTGGGCGGGACCACCCCTCCACTTT.

This chain connects TRBV7-2 to TRBJ2-2; tentatively, D is TRBD2 (7 bases). CDR1 is SGHTA and CDR2 is FQGNSA in the germline V gene. Deletions cut 5 bases from V and 7 bases from J, with 17 bases between. The CDR3 is made up of 15 amino acids. The CDR3 is CASSQGGGADGELFF. The CDR3 nucleotides are TGTGCCAGCAGCCAGGGAGGGGGAGCAGACGGGGAGCTGTTTTTT.

The genes are TRBV30 and TRBJ2-1, with D unresolved. The length of the CDR3 is 14 residues. Germline assignment: CDR1 GTSNPN and CDR2 SVGIG (reference sequence). Trimming cost V 2 bases and J 6 bases, with 14 bases left between them. In nucleotides, the CDR3 is TGTGCCTGGAGTCCGCTCCAGATTTCCAATGAGCAGTTCTTC. It codes for CAWSPLQISNEQFF.

The chain uses TRBV19 and TRBJ1-5; D uncertain. The germline gives CDR1 LNHDA, CDR2 SQIVND (reference sequence). The ends were cut back, 7 bases at V and 4 bases at J, with 14 bases in the middle. The CDR3 extends over 14 amino acids. The CDR3 spells CASTISSGNQPQHF. CDR3 coding DNA: TGTGCCAGTACAATCTCGTCGGGTAATCAGCCCCAGCATTTT.

J is TRBJ2-1 and V is TRBV4-3, with 9 bases fitting TRBD2. Germline loops: CDR1 LGHNA, CDR2 YSLEER. J lost 10 bases, V lost 1 base, and 2 bases had no gene match. The CDR3 loop spans 13 amino acids. This CDR3 is CASSQATSGEQFF. In nucleotides, the CDR3 is TGCGCCAGCAGCCAAGCGACTAGCGGAGAGCAGTTCTTC.

The J gene is TRBJ1-2, the V gene TRBV13; no clear D gene. Per the germline V gene, CDR1 is PRHDT and CDR2 is FYEKMQ (reference sequence). This CDR3 spans 12 amino acids. The ends were cut back, 5 bases at V and 7 bases at J, with 11 bases in the middle. Written as DNA, the CDR3 is TGTGCCAGCAGCACGGGCCAGCTTGGCTACACCTTC. Translated, it gives CASSTGQLGYTF.

V and J are TRBV23-1 and TRBJ1-2; 8 bases map to TRBD1. TRBV23-1 is assigned to the ORF class and has an uncertain function. The CDR3 runs 16 residues. J gave up 3 bases and V 6 bases, and 12 bases lay outside the gene matches. CDR3 DNA: TGCGCCAGCAGCCGACAGGACAGGGAGAAACACTATGGCTACACCTTC. Translating it yields CASSRQDREKHYGYTF.

In DNA form, the CDR3 reads TGTGCCAGCAGACTGGGACAGGGGGCCGTCACTGAAGCTTTCTTT. Amino acid sequence: CASRLGQGAVTEAFF. The chain recombines TRBV6-5 with TRBJ1-1; 12 nucleotides agree with TRBD1. J gave up 4 bases and V 6 bases, and 6 bases lay outside the gene matches. Germline lookup yields CDR1 MNHEY and CDR2 SVGAGI. This CDR3 region has 15 residues.